Listed below are T cell receptor gamma chains from one sample, sequenced in a study of human gamma delta and Vdelta1 T cells. Their antigen targets remain unknown. TCRdb fed the PCR reads to CATT. This table has about 5,100 gamma-chain clones, around a third appearing once. The sample consisted of Vdelta1 gamma-delta T cells from blood grown in culture (DOT cells). The receptors were sampled from a human donor in good health. CDR3s include the opening cysteine and the closing phenylalanine or tryptophan. The size of a clone is reported for some rows only, either as once, few or many, or as a class for expanded clones.

TRGV5P	-	TRGJP2	TGTGCCACCTGGGGTAGTGATTGGATCAAGACGTTT	CATWGSDWIKTF
TRGV5	few	TRGJ1/TRGJ2	TGTGCCACCTGGGACAGGCTGGGGTATAAGAAACTCTTT	CATWDRLGYKKLF
TRGV4	-	TRGJ1/TRGJ2	TGTGCCACCTGGGACGGGCCCAGATATTATAAGAAACTCTTT	CATWDGPRYYKKLF
TRGV4	-	TRGJ1/TRGJ2	TGTGCCACCTGGGATAAAGACAGATATTATCAGAAACTCTTT	CATWDKDRYYQKLF
TRGV10	-	TRGJ1/TRGJ2	TGTGCTGCGTGGGATTTAGGGGCGAATTATTATAAGAAACTCTTT	CAAWDLGANYYKKLF
TRGV2	-	TRGJ1/TRGJ2	TGTGCCACCTGGGACGGCCTGGATTATTATAAGAAACTCTTT	CATWDGLDYYKKLF
TRGV4	few	TRGJ1/TRGJ2	TGTGCCACCTGGGATGGGCTCGATTATTATAAGAAACTCTTT	CATWDGLDYYKKLF
TRGV5P	few	TRGJP1	TGTGCCACCCCCCCCCATACCACTGGTTGGTTCAAGATATTT	CATPPHTTGWFKIF
TRGV9	few	TRGJ1/TRGJ2	TGTGCCTTGTGGGAGGTGCGGGGAGATTATAAGAAACTCTTT	CALWEVRGDYKKLF
TRGV4	few	TRGJ1/TRGJ2	TGTGCCACCTGGGACGGCCAGGTGGGGTATAAGAAACTCTTT	CATWDGQVGYKKLF
TRGV8	-	TRGJ1/TRGJ2	TGTGCCACCTGGGATGCACCCACCGCTTATTATAAGAAACTCTTT	CATWDAPTAYYKKLF
TRGV5	medium-sized	TRGJ1/TRGJ2	TGTGCCACCTGGGAGCATGATTGGTATAAGAAACTCTTT	CATWEHDWYKKLF
TRGV4	-	TRGJ1/TRGJ2	TGTGCCACCTGGGATGCCCACCGCTCTACTTATTATAAGAAACTCTTT	CATWDAHRSTYYKKLF
TRGV4	medium-sized	TRGJ1/TRGJ2	TGTGCCACCTGGGATGGGCCCCTCCAAGGCGGTTATAAGAAACTCTTT	CATWDGPLQGGYKKLF
TRGV8	medium-sized	TRGJ1/TRGJ2	TGTGCCACCTGGGGACCCTATGAGAAACTCTTT	CATWGPYEKLF
TRGV3	-	TRGJ1/TRGJ2	TGTGCCACCTGGGACAGTTCTGACGATTATAAGAAACTCTTT	CATWDSSDDYKKLF
TRGV5	-	TRGJ1/TRGJ2	TGTGCCACCTGGGACAGAACCGAGAATTATTATAAGAAACTCTTT	CATWDRTENYYKKLF
TRGV8	-	TRGJP2	TGTGCCACCTGGGATATCGGTAGTGATTGGATCAAGACGTTT	CATWDIGSDWIKTF
TRGV4	-	TRGJP2	TGTGCCACCTGGGACGGACCATATAGTAGTGATTGGATCAAGACGTTT	CATWDGPYSSDWIKTF
TRGV3	few	TRGJ1/TRGJ2	TGTGCCACCTGGGACAGGCTGAATTATAAGAAACTCTTT	CATWDRLNYKKLF
TRGV2	few	TRGJ1/TRGJ2	TGTGCCACCTGGGATGGGAGATATTATAAGAAACTCTTT	CATWDGRYYKKLF
TRGV5	-	TRGJ1/TRGJ2	TGTGCCACCTGGGACAGGCGACTGGGATATAAGAAACTCTTT	CATWDRRLGYKKLF
TRGV9	-	TRGJ1/TRGJ2	TGTGCCTTGTGGGAGGGATATTATTATAAGAAACTCTTT	CALWEGYYYKKLF
TRGV3	-	TRGJ1/TRGJ2	TGTGCCACCTGGGACAGCCGCTATTATAAGAAACTCTTT	CATWDSRYYKKLF
TRGV9	-	TRGJ1/TRGJ2	TGTGCCTTGTGGGAGGTGTCCGCCTATTATTATAAGAAACTCTTT	CALWEVSAYYYKKLF
TRGV4	few	TRGJ1/TRGJ2	TGTGCCACCTGGGGTTATTATTATAAGAAACTCTTT	CATWGYYYKKLF
TRGV2	few	TRGJP2	TGTGCCACCTGGGCTAAGGGCCATAGTGATTGGATCAAGACGTTT	CATWAKGHSDWIKTF
TRGV3	medium-sized	TRGJ1/TRGJ2	TGTGCCACCTGGGACAGGCTCCTTCCCGCCACCCATCGTAAAGGGGGGAAACTCTTT	CATWDRLLPATHRKGGKLF
TRGV4	-	TRGJ1/TRGJ2	TGTGCCACCTGGGGAGATAAGAAACTCTTT	CATWGDKKLF
TRGV4	-	TRGJ1/TRGJ2	TGTGCCACCTGGAACCACACTAATTATTATAAGAAACTCTTT	CATWNHTNYYKKLF
TRGV4	-	TRGJ1/TRGJ2	TGTGCCACCTGGGATTCGCCGGGTCCAAAACTCTTT	CATWDSPGPKLF
TRGV4	-	TRGJ1/TRGJ2	TGTGCCACCTGGGATGGGCGAGGGTATTATAAGAAACTCTTT	CATWDGRGYYKKLF
TRGV3	few	TRGJP2	TGTGCCACCTGGGACAGGCCTAGTAGTGATTGGATCAAGACGTTT	CATWDRPSSDWIKTF
TRGV5	-	TRGJ1/TRGJ2	TGTGCCACCTGGGTAAAGAGGTTAAAGTATTATAAGAAACTCTTT	CATWVKRLKYYKKLF
TRGV2	few	TRGJ1/TRGJ2	TGTGCCACCTGGGAAAACGGACTTAATATTAAATCGAATTATTATAAGAAACTCTTT	CATWENGLNIKSNYYKKLF
TRGV10	few	TRGJ1/TRGJ2	TGTGCTGCGCGTTATCCCCCGCGTGAGGAACTCTTT	CAARYPPREELF
TRGV2	medium-sized	TRGJ1/TRGJ2	TGTGCCACCTGGGACGAGCGGCATTATAAGAAACTCTTT	CATWDERHYKKLF
TRGV9	-	TRGJ1/TRGJ2	TGTGCCTTGTGGGAGGCGGATTTGAAGAAACTCTTT	CALWEADLKKLF
TRGV4	-	TRGJ1/TRGJ2	TGTGCCACCTGGGACGGGCGTACCAATTATTATAAGAAACTCTTT	CATWDGRTNYYKKLF
TRGV5	-	TRGJ1/TRGJ2	TGTGCCACCTGGGCGAATCTACCTTATTATAAGAAACTCTTT	CATWANLPYYKKLF
TRGV4	few	TRGJ1/TRGJ2	TGTGCCACCTGGGAAAAACCGGGTTATTATAAGAAACTCTTT	CATWEKPGYYKKLF
TRGV9	-	TRGJ1/TRGJ2	TGTGCCTTGTGGGAGGAAAATTATAAGAAACTCTTT	CALWEENYKKLF